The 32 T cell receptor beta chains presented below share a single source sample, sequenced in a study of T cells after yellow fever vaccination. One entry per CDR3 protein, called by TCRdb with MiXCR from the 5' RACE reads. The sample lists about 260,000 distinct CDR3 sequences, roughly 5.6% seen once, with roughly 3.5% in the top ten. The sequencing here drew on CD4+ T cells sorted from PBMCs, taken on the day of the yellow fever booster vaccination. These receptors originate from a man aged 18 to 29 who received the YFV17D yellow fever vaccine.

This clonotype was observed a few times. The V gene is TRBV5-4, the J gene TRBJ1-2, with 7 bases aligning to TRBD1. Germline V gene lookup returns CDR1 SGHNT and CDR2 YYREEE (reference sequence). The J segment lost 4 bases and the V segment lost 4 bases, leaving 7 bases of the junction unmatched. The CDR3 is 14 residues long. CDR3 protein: CASSPGQTPYGYTF. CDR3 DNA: TGTGCCAGCAGCCCGGGACAGACCCCCTATGGCTACACCTTC.

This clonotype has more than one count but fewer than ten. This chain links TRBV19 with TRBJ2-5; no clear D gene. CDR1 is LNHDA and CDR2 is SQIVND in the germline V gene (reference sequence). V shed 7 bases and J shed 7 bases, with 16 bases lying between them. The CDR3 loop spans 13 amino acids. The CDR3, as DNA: TGTGCCAGTACCAATCTGGGGATAGGGACCCAGTACTTC. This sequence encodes CASTNLGIGTQYF.

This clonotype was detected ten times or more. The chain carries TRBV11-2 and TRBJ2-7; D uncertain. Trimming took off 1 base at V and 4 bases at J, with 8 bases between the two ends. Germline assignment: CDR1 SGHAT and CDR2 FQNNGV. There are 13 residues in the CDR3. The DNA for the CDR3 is TGTGCCAGCAGCTTAGTCGTCGGATACGAGCAGTACTTC. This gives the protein CASSLVVGYEQYF.

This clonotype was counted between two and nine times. Written as DNA, the CDR3 is TGCGCCAGCTCCCTACAGGGGTTAAGCAATCAGCCCCAGCATTTT. Translation gives CASSLQGLSNQPQHF. The J gene is TRBJ1-5, the V gene TRBV5-1; 7 bases are a match to TRBD1. CDR3 length: 15 amino acids. Per germline, CDR1 SGHRS and CDR2 YFSETQ. Trimming took 7 bases from V and 1 from J; bases not matched to a gene: 8. The variable domain in full, with the rest retrieved from reference TRBV5-1 and TRBJ1-5, is KAGVTQTPRYLIKTRGQQVTLSCSPISGHRSVSWYQQTPGQGLQFLFEYFSETQRNKGNFPGRFSGRQFSNSRSEMNVSTLELGDSALYLCASSLQGLSNQPQHFGDGTRLSIL.

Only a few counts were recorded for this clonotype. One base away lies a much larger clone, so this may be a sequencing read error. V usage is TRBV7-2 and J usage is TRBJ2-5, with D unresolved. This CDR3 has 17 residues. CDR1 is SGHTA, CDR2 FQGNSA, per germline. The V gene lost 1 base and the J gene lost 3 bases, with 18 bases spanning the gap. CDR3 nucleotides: TGTGCCAGCAGCTTAGGGGTCCGGTGGTTCCGCAAAGAGACCCAGTACTTC. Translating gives CASSLGVRWFRKETQYF.

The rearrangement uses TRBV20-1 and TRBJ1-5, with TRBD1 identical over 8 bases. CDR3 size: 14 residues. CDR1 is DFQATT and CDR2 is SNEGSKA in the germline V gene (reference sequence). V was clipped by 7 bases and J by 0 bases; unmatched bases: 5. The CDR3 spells CSVQGTGSNQPQHF. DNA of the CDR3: TGCAGTGTCCAAGGGACAGGTAGCAATCAGCCCCAGCATTTT.

Written as DNA, the CDR3 is TGTGCCAGCAGTTACCGGGACACTGGTTCACCCCTCCACTTT. Translated, it gives CASSYRDTGSPLHF. The chain employs TRBV6-6 and TRBJ1-6, with TRBD1 as a possible D gene (6 bases). This CDR3 contains 14 residues. V lost 2 bases and J lost 9, with 11 bases in between. Germline V gene data show CDR1 as MNHNY and CDR2 as SVGAGI (reference sequence).

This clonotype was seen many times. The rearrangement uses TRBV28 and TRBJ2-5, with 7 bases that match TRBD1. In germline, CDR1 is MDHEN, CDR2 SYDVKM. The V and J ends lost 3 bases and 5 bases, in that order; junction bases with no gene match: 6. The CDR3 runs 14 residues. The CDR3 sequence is CASSLGQILETQYF. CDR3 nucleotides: TGTGCCAGCAGTTTGGGACAGATACTCGAGACCCAGTACTTC.

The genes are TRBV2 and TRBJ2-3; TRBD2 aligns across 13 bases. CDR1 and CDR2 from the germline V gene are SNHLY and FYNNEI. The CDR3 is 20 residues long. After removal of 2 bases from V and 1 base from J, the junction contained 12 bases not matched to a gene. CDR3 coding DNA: TGTGCCAGCAGTGAAAATTCGGGACTAGCGGGGCCCCCGGGCACAGATACGCAGTATTTT. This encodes CASSENSGLAGPPGTDTQYF. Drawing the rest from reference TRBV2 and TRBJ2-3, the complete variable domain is EPEVTQTPSHQVTQMGQEVILRCVPISNHLYFYWYRQILGQKVEFLVSFYNNEISEKSEIFDDQFSVERPDGSNFTLKIRSTKLEDSAMYFCASSENSGLAGPPGTDTQYFGPGTRLTVL.

The DNA of the CDR3 is TGTGCCAGCAGCTTTGACTCCTTCACTGAAGCTTTCTTT. It encodes CASSFDSFTEAFF. The chain joins TRBV11-3 to TRBJ1-1; D gene ambiguous. CDR3 length: 13 residues. The germline CDR1 and CDR2 sequences are SGHNT and YENEEA. The V end lost 3 bases, the J end lost 4 bases, and 9 bases lay between the germline ends.

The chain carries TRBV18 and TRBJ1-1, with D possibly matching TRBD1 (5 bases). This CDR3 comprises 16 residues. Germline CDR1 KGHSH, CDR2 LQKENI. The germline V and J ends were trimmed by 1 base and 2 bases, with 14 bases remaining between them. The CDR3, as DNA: TGTGCCAGCTCACCACGAGGCGGGGGAGCAAACACTGAAGCTTTCTTT. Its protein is CASSPRGGGANTEAFF.

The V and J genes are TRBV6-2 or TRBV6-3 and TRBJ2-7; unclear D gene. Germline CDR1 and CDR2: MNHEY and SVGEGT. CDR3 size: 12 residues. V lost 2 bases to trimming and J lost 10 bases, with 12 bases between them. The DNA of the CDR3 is TGTGCCAGCAGTTACAGGAATGGAGAACAGTACGTC. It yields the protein CASSYRNGEQYV.

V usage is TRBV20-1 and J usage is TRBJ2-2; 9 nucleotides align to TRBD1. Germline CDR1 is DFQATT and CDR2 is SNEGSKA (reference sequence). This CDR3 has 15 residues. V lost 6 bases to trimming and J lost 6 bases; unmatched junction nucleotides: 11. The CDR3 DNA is TGCAGTGCCAAGAGGACAGGGGATGTAGCCGGGGAGCTGTTTTTT. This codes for CSAKRTGDVAGELFF.

The CDR3 coding sequence is TGCGCCAGCAGCCAAGATGGGGCGGCCCGTCCGGGGAAACTCCACTTT. Its protein is CASSQDGAARPGKLHF. The gene calls are TRBV4-3 and TRBJ1-6, with a tentative D call TRBD1 (5 bases). V was cut by 0 bases and J by 16 bases, with 22 bases left in between. Germline values: CDR1 LGHNA, CDR2 YSLEER. This CDR3 comprises 16 residues.

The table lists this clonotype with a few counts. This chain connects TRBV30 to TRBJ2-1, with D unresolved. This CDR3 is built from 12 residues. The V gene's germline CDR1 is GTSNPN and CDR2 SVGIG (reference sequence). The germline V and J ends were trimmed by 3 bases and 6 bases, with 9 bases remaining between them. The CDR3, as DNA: TGTGCCTGGAGGGAAGGCAGCAATGAGCAGTTCTTC. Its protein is CAWREGSNEQFF. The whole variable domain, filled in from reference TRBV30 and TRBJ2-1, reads SQTIHQWPATLVQPVGSPLSLECTVEGTSNPNLYWYRQAAGRGLQLLFYSVGIGQISSEVPQNLSASRPQDRQFILSSKKLLLSDSGFYLCAWREGSNEQFFGPGTRLTVL.

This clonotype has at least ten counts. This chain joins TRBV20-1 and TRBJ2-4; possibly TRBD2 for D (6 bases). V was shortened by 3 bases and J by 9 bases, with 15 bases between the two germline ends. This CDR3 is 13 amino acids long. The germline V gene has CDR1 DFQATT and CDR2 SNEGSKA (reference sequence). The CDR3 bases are TGCAGTGCTAGTGGGGCGGGACTTACCATTCAGTACTTC. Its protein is CSASGAGLTIQYF.

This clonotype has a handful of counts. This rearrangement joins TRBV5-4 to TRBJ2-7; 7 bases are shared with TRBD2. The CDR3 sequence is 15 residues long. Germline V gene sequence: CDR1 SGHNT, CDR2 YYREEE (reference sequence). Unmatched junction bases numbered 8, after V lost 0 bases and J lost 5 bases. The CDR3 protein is CASSLDRSREDEQYF. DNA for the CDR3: TGTGCCAGCAGCTTGGACCGCTCCCGGGAGGACGAGCAGTACTTC.

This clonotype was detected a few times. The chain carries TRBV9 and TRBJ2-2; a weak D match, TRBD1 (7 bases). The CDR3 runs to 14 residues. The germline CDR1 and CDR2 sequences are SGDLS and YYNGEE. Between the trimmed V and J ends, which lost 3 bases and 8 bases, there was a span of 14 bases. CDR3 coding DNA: TGTGCCAGCAGCGGCAGGGGGGCGATGGGGGAGCTGTTTTTT. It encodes CASSGRGAMGELFF.

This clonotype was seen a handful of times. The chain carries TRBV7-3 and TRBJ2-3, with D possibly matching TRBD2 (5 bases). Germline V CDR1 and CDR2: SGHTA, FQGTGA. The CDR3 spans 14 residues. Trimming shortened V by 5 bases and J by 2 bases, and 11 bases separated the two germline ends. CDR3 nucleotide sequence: TGTGCCAGCAGCCCGCGGGCTGACACAGATACGCAGTATTTT. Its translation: CASSPRADTDTQYF.

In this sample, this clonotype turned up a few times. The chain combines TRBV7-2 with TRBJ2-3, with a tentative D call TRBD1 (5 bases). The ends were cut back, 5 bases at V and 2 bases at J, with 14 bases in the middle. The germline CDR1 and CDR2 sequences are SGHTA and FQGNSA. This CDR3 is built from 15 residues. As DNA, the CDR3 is TGTGCCAGCAGCGCACGCGTAGGGGCCACAGATACGCAGTATTTT. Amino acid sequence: CASSARVGATDTQYF.

This CDR3 is CSALKQGGYGYTF. The DNA of the CDR3 is TGCAGTGCCCTAAAACAGGGGGGTTATGGCTACACCTTC. The chain combines TRBV20-1 with TRBJ1-2, with TRBD1 matching over 8 bases. This CDR3 has 13 residues. Trimming cost V 6 bases and J 5 bases; bases outside gene matches: 8. Germline CDR1 and CDR2: DFQATT and SNEGSKA (reference sequence).

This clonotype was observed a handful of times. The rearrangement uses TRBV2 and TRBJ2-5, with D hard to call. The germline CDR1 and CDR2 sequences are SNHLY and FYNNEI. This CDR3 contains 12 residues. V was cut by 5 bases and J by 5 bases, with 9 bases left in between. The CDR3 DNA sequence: TGTGCCAGCAGTCGGGTGGAGGAGACCCAGTACTTC. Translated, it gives CASSRVEETQYF.

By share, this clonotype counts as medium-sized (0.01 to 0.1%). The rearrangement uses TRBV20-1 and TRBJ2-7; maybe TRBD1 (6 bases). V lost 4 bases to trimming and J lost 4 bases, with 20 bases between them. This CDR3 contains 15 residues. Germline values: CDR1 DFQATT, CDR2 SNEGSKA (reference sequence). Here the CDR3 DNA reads TGCAGTGCTACCGCCGGGACATCGAACCATTACGAGCAGTACGTC. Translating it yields CSATAGTSNHYEQYV.

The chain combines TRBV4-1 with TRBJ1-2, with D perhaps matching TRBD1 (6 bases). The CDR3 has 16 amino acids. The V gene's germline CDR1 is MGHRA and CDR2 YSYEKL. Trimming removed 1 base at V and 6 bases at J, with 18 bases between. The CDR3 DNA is TGCGCCAGCAGCCAAGGCACAGGGAAAATAAGGGATGGCTACACCTTC. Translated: CASSQGTGKIRDGYTF.

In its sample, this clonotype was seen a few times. The CDR3 protein is CASRRQGGPYEQYF. The DNA of the CDR3 is TGTGCCAGCAGACGACAGGGTGGCCCCTACGAGCAGTACTTC. V and J are TRBV12-3 or TRBV12-4 and TRBJ2-7; 7 bases map to TRBD1. The CDR3 has 14 amino acids. V lost 6 bases and J lost 2; bases outside the gene matches: 7.

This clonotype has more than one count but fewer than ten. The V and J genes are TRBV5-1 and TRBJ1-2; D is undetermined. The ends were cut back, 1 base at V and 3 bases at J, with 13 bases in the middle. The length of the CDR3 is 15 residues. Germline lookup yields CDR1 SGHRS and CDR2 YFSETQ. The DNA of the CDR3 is TGCGCCAGCAGCTTGAACAGCCAAGCACACTATGGCTACACCTTC. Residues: CASSLNSQAHYGYTF.

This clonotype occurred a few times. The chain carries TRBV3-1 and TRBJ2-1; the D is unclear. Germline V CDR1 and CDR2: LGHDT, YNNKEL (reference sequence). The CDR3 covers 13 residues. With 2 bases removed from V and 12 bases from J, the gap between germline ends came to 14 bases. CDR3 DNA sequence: TGTGCCAGCAGCCAATTAGGCCTAGAGTTGCAGTTCTTC. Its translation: CASSQLGLELQFF.

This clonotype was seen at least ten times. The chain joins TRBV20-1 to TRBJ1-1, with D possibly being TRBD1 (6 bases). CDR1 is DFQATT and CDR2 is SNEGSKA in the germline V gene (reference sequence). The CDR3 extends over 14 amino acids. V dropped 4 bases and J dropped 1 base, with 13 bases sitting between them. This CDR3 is CSAIRQDTNTEAFF. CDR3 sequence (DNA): TGCAGTGCTATCAGACAGGACACGAACACTGAAGCTTTCTTT.

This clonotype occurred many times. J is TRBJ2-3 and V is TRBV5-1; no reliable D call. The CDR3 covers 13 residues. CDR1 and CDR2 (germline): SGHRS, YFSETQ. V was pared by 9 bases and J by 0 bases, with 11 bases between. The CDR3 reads CATRKTSTDTQYF. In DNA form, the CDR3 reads TGCGCCACCAGGAAAACTAGCACAGATACGCAGTATTTT. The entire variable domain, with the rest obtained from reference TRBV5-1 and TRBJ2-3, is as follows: KAGVTQTPRYLIKTRGQQVTLSCSPISGHRSVSWYQQTPGQGLQFLFEYFSETQRNKGNFPGRFSGRQFSNSRSEMNVSTLELGDSALYLCATRKTSTDTQYFGPGTRLTVL.

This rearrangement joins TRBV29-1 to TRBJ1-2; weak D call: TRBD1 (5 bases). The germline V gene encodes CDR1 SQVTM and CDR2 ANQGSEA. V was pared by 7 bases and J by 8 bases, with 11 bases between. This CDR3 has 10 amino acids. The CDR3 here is CSAPTDGYTF. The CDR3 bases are TGCAGCGCCCCGACAGACGGCTACACCTTC.

The DNA for the CDR3 is TGTGCCATCAGTGAGTACCGGGACGGTATCTCCTATAATTCACCCCTCCACTTT. This codes for CAISEYRDGISYNSPLHF. The rearrangement joins TRBV10-3 to TRBJ1-6; a possible D gene is TRBD1 (5 bases). Germline V lookup: CDR1 ENHRY, CDR2 SYGVKD. This CDR3 has 18 amino acids. Trimming left V 1 base short and J 0 bases short, with 13 bases between.

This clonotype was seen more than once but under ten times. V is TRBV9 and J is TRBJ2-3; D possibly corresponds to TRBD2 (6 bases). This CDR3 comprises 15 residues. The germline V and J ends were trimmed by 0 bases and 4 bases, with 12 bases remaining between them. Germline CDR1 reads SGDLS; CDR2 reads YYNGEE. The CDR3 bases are TGTGCCAGCAGCGTAGGGTTCGGGGGTCCAGATACGCAGTATTTT. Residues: CASSVGFGGPDTQYF.